This is a list of T cell receptor beta chains from one sample in a study of CD8+CD57+ T cells in acquired aplastic anemia. MiXCR, run by TCRdb on the reads, gives a single entry per CDR3 protein. This sample carries 120,000 or so distinct CDR3 sequences, 50% to 70% of them seen once, and the ten largest clones take roughly 28%. Source material: sorted CD4+, CD8+, or CD8+CD57+ T cells (not recorded which) from PBMCs. Receptors originate from a human donor with aplastic anemia. CDR3s leave out the opening cysteine and the closing phenylalanine or tryptophan. A D gene is named only where the DNA matches it firmly.

D gene,J gene,V gene,CDR3 protein
TRBD2,TRBJ2-7,TRBV11-2,ASSATSGGAVREQY
TRBD1,TRBJ2-3,TRBV14,ASSQNRGTDTQY
.,TRBJ2-7,TRBV20-1,SARPRIQGSRSYEQY
TRBD2,TRBJ2-5,TRBV10-2,ASTGLAGGLETQY
TRBD1,TRBJ1-5,TRBV15,ATSRGAGGNQPQH
.,TRBJ2-1,TRBV20-1,SAEYSYNEQF
.,TRBJ1-2,TRBV2,ASSEAHGGVYGYT
.,TRBJ1-5,TRBV7-8,ASSLGGSGPGNQPQH
.,TRBJ2-5,TRBV25-1,ASTNVGGETQY
.,TRBJ2-5,TRBV12-3/TRBV12-4,ASKSRARAKSVETQY
TRBD1,TRBJ1-5,TRBV10-2,ASTPGQGNQPQH
TRBD2,TRBJ2-1,TRBV10-2,ASLGTSGDEQF